Listed here is a single T cell receptor (beta chain). The source of the sample is a study of blood T cell repertoires in COVID-19. Study context: Acute and convalescent COVID-19 samples came from the United States, Italy and Spain.

Original handling: Amplification of reference gene primers provided the estimated nucleated cell counts. Method: immunoSEQ multiplex PCR; TCRdb's copy keeps in-frame clones and lacks some. V and J calls and clone size are copied from that table; D and trimming were computed from the DNA. The sample records 210,000 or so clones, roughly nine tenths being singletons. The junction had 11 bases not matched to a gene; V was cut back by 5 bases and J by 1 base. The CDR3 covers 16 residues. From germline, CDR1 is LGHDT and CDR2 YNNKEL (reference sequence). Assignments of participants to cohorts depended upon their own reported clinical history.

The sample taken for sequencing was PBMCs or T cells enriched from blood (not recorded which). The gene calls are TRBV3-1 (or the pseudogene TRBV3-2) and TRBJ2-7; TRBD1 agrees at 7 bases. The clonotype originates from a man aged 25-45 years who had recovered from COVID-19. CDR3 region: CASSEARDSNSYEQYF. Here the CDR3 DNA reads TGTGCCAGCAGCGAGGCCCGGGACAGTAATTCCTACGAGCAGTACTTC.